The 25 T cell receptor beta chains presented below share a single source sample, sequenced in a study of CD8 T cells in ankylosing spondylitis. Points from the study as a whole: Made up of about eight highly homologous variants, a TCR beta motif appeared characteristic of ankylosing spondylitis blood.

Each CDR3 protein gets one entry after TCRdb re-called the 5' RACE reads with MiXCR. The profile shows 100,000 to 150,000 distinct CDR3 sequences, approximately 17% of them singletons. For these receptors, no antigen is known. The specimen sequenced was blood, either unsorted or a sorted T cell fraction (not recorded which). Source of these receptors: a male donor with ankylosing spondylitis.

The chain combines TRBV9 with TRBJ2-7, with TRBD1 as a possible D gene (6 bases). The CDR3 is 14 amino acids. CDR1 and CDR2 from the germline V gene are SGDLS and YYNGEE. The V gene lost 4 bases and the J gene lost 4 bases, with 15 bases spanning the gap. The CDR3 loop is CASSRQERSYEQYF. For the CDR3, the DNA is TGTGCCAGCAGCAGACAGGAGAGGAGTTACGAGCAGTACTTC.

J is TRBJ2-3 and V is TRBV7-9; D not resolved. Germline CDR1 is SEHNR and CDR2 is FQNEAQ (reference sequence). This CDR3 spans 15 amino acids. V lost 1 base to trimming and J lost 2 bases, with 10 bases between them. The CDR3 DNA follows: TGTGCCAGCAGCTTAGTAGGGCTATCCACAGATACGCAGTATTTT. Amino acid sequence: CASSLVGLSTDTQYF.

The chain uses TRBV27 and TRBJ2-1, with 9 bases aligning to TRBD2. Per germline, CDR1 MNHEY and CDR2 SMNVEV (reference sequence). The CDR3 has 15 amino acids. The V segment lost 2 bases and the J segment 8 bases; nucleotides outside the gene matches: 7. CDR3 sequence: CASSLKASGNYEQFF. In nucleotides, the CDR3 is TGTGCCAGCAGTTTAAAGGCTAGCGGGAATTATGAGCAGTTCTTC.

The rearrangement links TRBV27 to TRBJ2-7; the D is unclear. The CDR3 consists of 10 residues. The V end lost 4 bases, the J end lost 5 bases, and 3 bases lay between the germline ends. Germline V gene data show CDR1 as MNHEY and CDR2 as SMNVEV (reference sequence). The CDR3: CASSSHEQYF. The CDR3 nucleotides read TGTGCCAGCAGTTCCCACGAGCAGTACTTC.

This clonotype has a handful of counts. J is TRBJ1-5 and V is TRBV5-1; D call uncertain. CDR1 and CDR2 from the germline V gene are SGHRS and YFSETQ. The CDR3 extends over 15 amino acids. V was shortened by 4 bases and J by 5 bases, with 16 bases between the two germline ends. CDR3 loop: CASSPSGGPDQPQHF. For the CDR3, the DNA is TGCGCCAGCAGCCCGAGCGGTGGCCCAGATCAGCCCCAGCATTTT. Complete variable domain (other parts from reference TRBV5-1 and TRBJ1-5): KAGVTQTPRYLIKTRGQQVTLSCSPISGHRSVSWYQQTPGQGLQFLFEYFSETQRNKGNFPGRFSGRQFSNSRSEMNVSTLELGDSALYLCASSPSGGPDQPQHFGDGTRLSIL.

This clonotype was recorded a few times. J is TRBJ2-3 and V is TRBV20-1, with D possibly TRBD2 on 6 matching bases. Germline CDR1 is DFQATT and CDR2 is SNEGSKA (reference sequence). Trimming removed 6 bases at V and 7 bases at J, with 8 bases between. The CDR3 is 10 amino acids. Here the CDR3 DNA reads TGCAGTGCGCGGGACTATACGCAGTATTTT. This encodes CSARDYTQYF.

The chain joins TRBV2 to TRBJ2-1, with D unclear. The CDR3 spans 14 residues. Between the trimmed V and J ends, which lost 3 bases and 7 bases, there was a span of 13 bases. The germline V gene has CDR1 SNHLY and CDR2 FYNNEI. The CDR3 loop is CASSEAPGGNEQFF. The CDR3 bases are TGTGCCAGCAGTGAGGCGCCAGGCGGTAATGAGCAGTTCTTC.

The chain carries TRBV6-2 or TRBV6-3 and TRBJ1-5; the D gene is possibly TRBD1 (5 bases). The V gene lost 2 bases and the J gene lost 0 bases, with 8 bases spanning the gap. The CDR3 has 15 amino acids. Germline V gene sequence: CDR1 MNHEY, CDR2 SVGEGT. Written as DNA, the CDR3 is TGTGCCAGCAGTTACCCCAGGGATAGCAATCAGCCCCAGCATTTT. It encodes CASSYPRDSNQPQHF.

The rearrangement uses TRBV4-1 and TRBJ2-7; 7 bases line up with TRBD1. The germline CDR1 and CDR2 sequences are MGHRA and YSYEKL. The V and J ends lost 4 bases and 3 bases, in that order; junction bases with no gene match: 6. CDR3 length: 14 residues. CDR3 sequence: CASSRGTVNYEQYF. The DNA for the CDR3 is TGCGCCAGCAGCCGAGGGACAGTTAACTACGAGCAGTACTTC.

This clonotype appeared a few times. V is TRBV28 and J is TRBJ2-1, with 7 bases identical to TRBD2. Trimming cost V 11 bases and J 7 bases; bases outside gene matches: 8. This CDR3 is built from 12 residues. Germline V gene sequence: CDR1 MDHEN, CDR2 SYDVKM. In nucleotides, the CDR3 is TGTGCCGAGGGCGGGAGTGAGAATGAGCAGTTCTTC. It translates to CAEGGSENEQFF.

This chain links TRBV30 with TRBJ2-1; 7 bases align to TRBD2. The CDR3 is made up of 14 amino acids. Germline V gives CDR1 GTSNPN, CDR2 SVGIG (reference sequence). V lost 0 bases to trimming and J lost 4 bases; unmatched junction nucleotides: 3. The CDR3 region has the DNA TGTGCCTGGAGTGTACTAGCGCGATACAATGAGCAGTTCTTC. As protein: CAWSVLARYNEQFF.

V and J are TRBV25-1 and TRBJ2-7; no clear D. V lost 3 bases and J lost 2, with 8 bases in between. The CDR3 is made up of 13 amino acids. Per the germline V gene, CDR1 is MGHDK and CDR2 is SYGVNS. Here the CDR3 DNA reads TGTGCCAGCAGTGATATGCTAGCCTACGAGCAGTACTTC. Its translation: CASSDMLAYEQYF.

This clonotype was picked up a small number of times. The CDR3 sequence is CASSLLLENEQFF. The DNA for the CDR3 is TGTGCCAGCAGCTTACTCCTGGAAAATGAGCAGTTCTTC. The chain links TRBV7-9 to TRBJ2-1; the D is unclear. CDR3 size: 13 residues. Per the germline V gene, CDR1 is SEHNR and CDR2 is FQNEAQ (reference sequence). Trimming pared 2 bases from V and 7 bases from J, leaving 9 bases between.

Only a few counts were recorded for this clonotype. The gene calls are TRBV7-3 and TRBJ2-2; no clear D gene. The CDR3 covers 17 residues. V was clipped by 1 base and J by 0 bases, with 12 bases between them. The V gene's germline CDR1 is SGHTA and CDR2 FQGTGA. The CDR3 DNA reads TGTGCCAGCAGCTTAAGTTCCGACAAAGCGAACACCGGGGAGCTGTTTTTT. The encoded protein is CASSLSSDKANTGELFF. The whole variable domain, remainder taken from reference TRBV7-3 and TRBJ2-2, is GAGVSQTPSNKVTEKGKYVELRCDPISGHTALYWYRQSLGQGPEFLIYFQGTGAADDSGLPNDRFFAVRPEGSVSTLKIQRTERGDSAVYLCASSLSSDKANTGELFFGEGSRLTVL.

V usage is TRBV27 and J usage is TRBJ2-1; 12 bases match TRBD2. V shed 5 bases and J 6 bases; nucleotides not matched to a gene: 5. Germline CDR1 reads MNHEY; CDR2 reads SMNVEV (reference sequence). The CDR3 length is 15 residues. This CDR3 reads CASSPGLAGLNEQFF. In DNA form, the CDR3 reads TGTGCCAGCAGTCCGGGACTAGCGGGTCTCAATGAGCAGTTCTTC.

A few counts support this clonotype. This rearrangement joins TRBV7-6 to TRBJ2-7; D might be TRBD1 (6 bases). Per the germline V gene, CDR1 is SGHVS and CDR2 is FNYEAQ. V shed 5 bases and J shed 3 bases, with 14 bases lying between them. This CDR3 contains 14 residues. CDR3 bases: TGTGCCAGCAGCCCCTTGAACAGGGACTACGAGCAGTACTTC. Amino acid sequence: CASSPLNRDYEQYF. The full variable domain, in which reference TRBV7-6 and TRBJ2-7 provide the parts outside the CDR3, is GAGVSQSPRYKVTKRGQDVALRCDPISGHVSLYWYRQALGQGPEFLTYFNYEAQQDKSGLPNDRFSAERPEGSISTLTIQRTEQRDSAMYRCASSPLNRDYEQYFGPGTRLTVT.

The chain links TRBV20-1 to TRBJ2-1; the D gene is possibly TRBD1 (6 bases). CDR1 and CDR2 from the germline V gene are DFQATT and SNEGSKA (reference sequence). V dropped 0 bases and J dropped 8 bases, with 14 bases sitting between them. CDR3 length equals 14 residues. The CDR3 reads CSARDHRVGDEQFF. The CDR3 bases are TGCAGTGCTAGAGACCACAGGGTTGGGGATGAGCAGTTCTTC.

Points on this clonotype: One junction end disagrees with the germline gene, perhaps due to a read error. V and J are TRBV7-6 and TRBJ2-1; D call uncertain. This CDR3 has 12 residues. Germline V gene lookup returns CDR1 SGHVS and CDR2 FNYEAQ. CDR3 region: CAGSLGYNEQFF. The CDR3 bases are TGTGCCGGCAGCTTAGGATACAATGAGCAGTTCTTC.

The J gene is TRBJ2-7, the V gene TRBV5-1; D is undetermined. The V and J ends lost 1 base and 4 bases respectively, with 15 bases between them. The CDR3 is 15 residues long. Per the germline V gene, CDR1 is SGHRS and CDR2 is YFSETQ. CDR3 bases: TGCGCCAGCAGCTTGACGACGGGCCGGTCGTACGAGCAGTACTTC. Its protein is CASSLTTGRSYEQYF.

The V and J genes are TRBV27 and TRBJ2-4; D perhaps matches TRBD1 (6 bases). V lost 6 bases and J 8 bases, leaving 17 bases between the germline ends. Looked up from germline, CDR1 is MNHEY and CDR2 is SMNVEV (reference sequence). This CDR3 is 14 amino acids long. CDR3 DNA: TGTGCCAGCAGAGGGACACTCCGGGGTCACATTCAGTACTTC. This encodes CASRGTLRGHIQYF.

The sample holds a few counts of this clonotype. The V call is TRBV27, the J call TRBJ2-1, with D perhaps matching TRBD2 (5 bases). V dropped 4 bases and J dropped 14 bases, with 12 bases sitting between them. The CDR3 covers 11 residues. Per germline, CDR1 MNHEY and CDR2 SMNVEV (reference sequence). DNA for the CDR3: TGTGCCAGCAGTTCGTGGGAGCGAAAGTTCTTC. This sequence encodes CASSSWERKFF.

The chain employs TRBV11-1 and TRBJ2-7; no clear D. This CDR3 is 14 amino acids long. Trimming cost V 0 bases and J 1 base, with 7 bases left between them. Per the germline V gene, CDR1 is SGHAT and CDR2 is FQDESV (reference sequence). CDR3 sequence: CASSLAPLSYEQYF. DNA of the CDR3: TGTGCCAGCAGCTTAGCCCCGCTTTCCTACGAGCAGTACTTC.

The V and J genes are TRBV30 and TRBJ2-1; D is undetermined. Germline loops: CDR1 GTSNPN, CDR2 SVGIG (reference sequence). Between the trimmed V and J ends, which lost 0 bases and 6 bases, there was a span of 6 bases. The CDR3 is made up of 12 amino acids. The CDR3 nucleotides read TGTGCCTGGAGTGTACTCGGCAATGAGCAGTTCTTC. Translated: CAWSVLGNEQFF.

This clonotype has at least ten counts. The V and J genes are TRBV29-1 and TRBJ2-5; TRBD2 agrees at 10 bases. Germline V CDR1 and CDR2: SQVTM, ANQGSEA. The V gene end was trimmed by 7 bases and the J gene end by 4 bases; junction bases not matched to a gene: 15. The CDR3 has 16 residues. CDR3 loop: CSAPKGGLAGAETQYF. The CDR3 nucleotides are TGCAGCGCCCCCAAGGGGGGTCTAGCGGGAGCAGAGACCCAGTACTTC.

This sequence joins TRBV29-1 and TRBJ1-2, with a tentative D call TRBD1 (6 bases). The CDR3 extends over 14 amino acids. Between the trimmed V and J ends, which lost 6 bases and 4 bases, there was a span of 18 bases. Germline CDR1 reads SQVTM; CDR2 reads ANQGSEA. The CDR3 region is CSVHGGHPLYGYTF. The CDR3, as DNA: TGCAGCGTCCACGGGGGACACCCTCTCTATGGCTACACCTTC. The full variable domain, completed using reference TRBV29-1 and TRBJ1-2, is SAVISQKPSRDICQRGTSLTIQCQVDSQVTMMFWYRQQPGQSLTLIATANQGSEATYESGFVIDKFPISRPNLTFSTLTVSNMSPEDSSIYLCSVHGGHPLYGYTFGSGTRLTVV.